The 32 T cell receptor beta chains below come from one sample, sequenced in a study of CD8 T cells in Susac syndrome. Random hexamers served to reverse transcribe about 0.5 to 1 ug RNA. One entry per CDR3 protein, called by TCRdb with MiXCR from the immunoSEQ multiplex PCR reads. The sample carries about 100,000 distinct CDR3 sequences, about 95% recorded once. Specimen: CD8+ T cells from PBMCs. Source of these receptors: a human donor with Susac syndrome.

CDR3 in DNA: TGTGCCAGCGGCCCCCCCGAGACAGATACGCAGTATTTT. This codes for CASGPPETDTQYF. V usage is TRBV9 and J usage is TRBJ2-3; D is uncertain. Trimming removed 7 bases at V and 3 bases at J, with 12 bases between. Germline lookup yields CDR1 SGDLS and CDR2 YYNGEE. CDR3 length: 13 amino acids.

The chain is built from TRBV5-8 and TRBJ1-5, with no clear D. Trimming removed 3 bases at V and 1 base at J, with 11 bases between. The CDR3 is 15 amino acids. Germline CDR1 SGHTS, CDR2 YDEGEE. CDR3 coding DNA: TGTGCCAGCAGCTGGGGATTTTGGAGCAATCAGCCCCAGCATTTT. Its protein is CASSWGFWSNQPQHF.

This chain connects TRBV3-1 to TRBJ1-2, with 7 positions matching TRBD1. The J segment lost 4 bases and the V segment lost 6 bases, leaving 8 bases of the junction unmatched. Germline assignment: CDR1 LGHDT and CDR2 YNNKEL (reference sequence). The CDR3 runs to 14 residues. CDR3 sequence (DNA): TGTGCCAGCAGGCGACAGGGAGAGGCCTATGGCTACACCTTC. Protein product: CASRRQGEAYGYTF.

The V gene is TRBV15, the J gene TRBJ2-7; TRBD2 matches 8 bases. The CDR3 sequence is 16 residues long. The ends lost 1 base at V and 2 bases at J; junction bases unmatched: 7. The germline CDR1 and CDR2 sequences are LNHNV and YYDKDF (reference sequence). Here the CDR3 reads CATSRVTGGAPYEQYF. In DNA, the CDR3 is TGTGCCACCAGCAGAGTGACCGGGGGGGCCCCCTACGAGCAGTACTTC.

The CDR3 DNA reads TGTGCCAGCAGCCCCCCAGGGGGAGAGCCCCAGCATTTT. Its protein product is CASSPPGGEPQHF. The chain couples TRBV25-1 to TRBJ1-5; TRBD1 agrees at 7 bases. In germline, CDR1 is MGHDK, CDR2 SYGVNS. Trimming took 6 bases from V and 8 from J; bases not matched to a gene: 7. The CDR3 totals 13 residues.

The chain uses TRBV28 and TRBJ2-7; a possible D gene is TRBD2 (6 bases). From germline, CDR1 is MDHEN and CDR2 SYDVKM. CDR3 length equals 15 residues. With 3 bases removed from V and 0 bases from J, the gap between germline ends came to 12 bases. CDR3 sequence reads: CASSFGGTGSYEQYF. The CDR3 nucleotides read TGTGCCAGCAGTTTTGGGGGGACCGGCTCCTACGAGCAGTACTTC.

This chain uses TRBV5-6 with TRBJ2-7; 7 positions match TRBD1. Germline V gene sequence: CDR1 SGHDT, CDR2 YYEEEE. V shed 5 bases, J shed 3 bases, and the junction held 5 bases outside the gene matches. The CDR3 extends over 13 amino acids. CDR3 sequence reads: CASRDRENYEQYF. In nucleotides, the CDR3 is TGTGCCAGCAGAGACAGGGAGAACTACGAGCAGTACTTC.

This chain joins TRBV7-3 and TRBJ2-2, with D tentatively TRBD2 (5 bases). Germline V gene sequence: CDR1 SGHTA, CDR2 FQGTGA. This CDR3 is built from 15 residues. V was pared by 0 bases and J by 3 bases, with 8 bases between. The CDR3 DNA reads TGTGCCAGCAGCTTAACCGAGGGTTACACCGGGGAGCTGTTTTTT. Translated, it gives CASSLTEGYTGELFF.

The CDR3 DNA reads TGTGCCAGCAGCCCAAGGGGAGGGGGCTATGGCTACACCTTC. This codes for CASSPRGGGYGYTF. V and J are TRBV7-9 and TRBJ1-2; perhaps TRBD1 as D (6 bases). CDR1 SEHNR and CDR2 FQNEAQ come from the germline V gene (reference sequence). This CDR3 has 14 amino acids. V gave up 5 bases and J gave up 4 bases, with 14 bases separating them. Looking up the rest from reference TRBV7-9 and TRBJ1-2 gives the full variable domain: DTGVSQNPRHKITKRGQNVTFRCDPISEHNRLYWYRQTLGQGPEFLTYFQNEAQLEKSRLLSDRFSAERPKGSFSTLEIQRTEQGDSAMYLCASSPRGGGYGYTFGSGTRLTVV.

The rearrangement links TRBV27 to TRBJ1-1; no clear D gene. The germline CDR1 and CDR2 sequences are MNHEY and SMNVEV (reference sequence). The CDR3 length is 15 residues. V lost 0 bases and J 5 bases, leaving 13 bases between the germline ends. The CDR3 protein is CASSLSANWDTEAFF. The CDR3 nucleotides read TGTGCCAGCAGTTTATCAGCCAATTGGGATACTGAAGCTTTCTTT.

The CDR3 DNA sequence: TGCGCCAGCAGCCTAGGACTAGCGGGGGAGCATGAGCAGTTCTTC. Its translation: CASSLGLAGEHEQFF. V and J are TRBV5-1 and TRBJ2-1; TRBD2 matches 13 bases. The CDR3 length is 15 residues. Per germline, CDR1 SGHRS and CDR2 YFSETQ. V lost 4 bases to trimming and J lost 8 bases; unmatched junction nucleotides: 6. Full variable domain (rest looked up from reference TRBV5-1 and TRBJ2-1): KAGVTQTPRYLIKTRGQQVTLSCSPISGHRSVSWYQQTPGQGLQFLFEYFSETQRNKGNFPGRFSGRQFSNSRSEMNVSTLELGDSALYLCASSLGLAGEHEQFFGPGTRLTVL.

V and J are TRBV29-1 and TRBJ2-1; no clear D. The germline CDR1 and CDR2 sequences are SQVTM and ANQGSEA. CDR3 size: 11 residues. V was clipped by 0 bases and J by 7 bases, with 4 bases between them. CDR3 sequence (DNA): TGCAGCGTTGAAGATCGGAATGAGCAGTTCTTC. The encoded protein is CSVEDRNEQFF.

V usage is TRBV12-3 or TRBV12-4 and J usage is TRBJ1-1; D unclear. The CDR3 extends over 13 amino acids. The V end lost 6 bases, the J end lost 1 base, and 9 bases lay between the germline ends. The CDR3 nucleotides read TGTGCCAGCAGCCCCTATAAGAACACTGAAGCTTTCTTT. This sequence encodes CASSPYKNTEAFF.

The V call is TRBV12-3 or TRBV12-4, the J call TRBJ1-2, with D possibly TRBD1 on 5 matching bases. The CDR3 has 14 residues. Trimming left V 5 bases short and J 2 bases short, with 12 bases between. CDR3 in amino acids: CASSSGDRNYGYTF. Written as DNA, the CDR3 is TGTGCCAGCAGTAGTGGGGACCGGAACTATGGCTACACCTTC.

CDR3 in amino acids: CSASVQRTDTQYF. The CDR3 coding sequence is TGCAGTGCTAGCGTGCAGAGGACAGATACGCAGTATTTT. The chain has TRBV20-1 and TRBJ2-3, with D unresolved. Germline assignment: CDR1 DFQATT and CDR2 SNEGSKA (reference sequence). Trimming pared 3 bases from V and 3 bases from J, leaving 10 bases between. The CDR3 is made up of 13 amino acids.

This clonotype was recorded once. The chain employs TRBV14 and TRBJ2-5; 14 positions agree with TRBD2. This CDR3 comprises 17 residues. Trimming cost V 2 bases and J 5 bases; bases outside gene matches: 7. Germline CDR1 and CDR2: SGHDN and FVKESK. CDR3 nucleotides: TGTGCCAGCAGCCAATTGACTAGCGGGAGGGCCGGTGAGACCCAGTACTTC. Translation gives CASSQLTSGRAGETQYF. The entire variable domain, with the rest obtained from reference TRBV14 and TRBJ2-5, is as follows: EAGVTQFPSHSVIEKGQTVTLRCDPISGHDNLYWYRRVMGKEIKFLLHFVKESKQDESGMPNNRFLAERTGGTYSTLKVQPAELEDSGVYFCASSQLTSGRAGETQYFGPGTRLLVL.

The chain employs TRBV5-1 and TRBJ2-3; D gene uncertain. Trimming cost V 1 base and J 2 bases, with 8 bases left between them. The CDR3 loop spans 14 amino acids. From germline, CDR1 is SGHRS and CDR2 YFSETQ. The CDR3 nucleotides read TGCGCCAGCAGCTTGTGGGCGATCACAGATACGCAGTATTTT. Translated, it gives CASSLWAITDTQYF.

V is TRBV9 and J is TRBJ2-3; a possible D gene is TRBD2 (6 bases). This CDR3 has 16 residues. The germline gives CDR1 SGDLS, CDR2 YYNGEE. V shed 3 bases and J shed 2 bases, with 16 bases lying between them. CDR3 amino acids: CASSADSGGATDTQYF. In DNA, the CDR3 is TGTGCCAGCAGCGCCGATAGCGGAGGGGCCACAGATACGCAGTATTTT.

This clonotype showed up just once. The chain couples TRBV12-3 or TRBV12-4 to TRBJ1-1, with unresolved D. V gave up 3 bases and J gave up 1 base, with 9 bases separating them. This CDR3 contains 14 residues. CDR3 amino acids: CASSLRQTNTEAFF. CDR3 coding DNA: TGTGCCAGCAGTTTGCGGCAGACGAACACTGAAGCTTTCTTT.

The rearrangement uses TRBV3-1 and TRBJ2-4; D is ambiguous. The V end was cut by 1 base, the J end by 2 bases, with 9 bases between. CDR1 is LGHDT and CDR2 is YNNKEL in the germline V gene (reference sequence). The CDR3 contains 15 residues. The CDR3 reads CASSQGLDTKNIQYF. The CDR3 DNA sequence: TGTGCCAGCAGCCAAGGGCTTGATACCAAAAACATTCAGTACTTC.

J is TRBJ2-5 and V is TRBV5-6; TRBD1 or TRBD2 may be the D gene (5 bases each). The CDR3 has 14 residues. Germline CDR1 SGHDT, CDR2 YYEEEE. Trimming stripped 2 bases from V and 2 bases from J, with 10 bases between. The DNA for the CDR3 is TGTGCCAGCAGCTTCCGGGGCCAGCAAGAGACCCAGTACTTC. Translated: CASSFRGQQETQYF.

The chain recombines TRBV29-1 with TRBJ2-1; 11 nucleotides line up with TRBD2. Germline CDR1 and CDR2: SQVTM and ANQGSEA. V was pared by 3 bases and J by 6 bases, with 7 bases of the junction left unmatched. This CDR3 has 15 amino acids. CDR3 sequence reads: CSVEDPSGRFNEQFF. For the CDR3, the DNA is TGCAGCGTTGAGGATCCTAGCGGGAGGTTCAATGAGCAGTTCTTC.

A word on this clonotype: One end of the junction fails to match germline, which may point to a read error. The genes are TRBV7-7 and TRBJ2-5, with 11 positions matching TRBD2. CDR1 is SSHAT, CDR2 FNYEAQ, per germline (reference sequence). The CDR3 loop spans 14 amino acids. The CDR3 region is CASSLAGGSETQYF. CDR3 nucleotide sequence: TGTGCTAGCAGCCTAGCGGGAGGCAGCGAGACCCAGTACTTC.

The rearrangement uses TRBV12-3 or TRBV12-4 and TRBJ1-6; maybe TRBD1 (5 bases). The CDR3 loop spans 15 amino acids. V gave up 5 bases and J gave up 4 bases, with 12 bases separating them. The CDR3 loop is CASSPRRTYNSPLHF. In nucleotides, the CDR3 is TGTGCCAGCAGTCCCCGCAGGACATATAATTCACCCCTCCACTTT.

V gene TRBV6-2 or TRBV6-3 combines with J gene TRBJ2-7; 8 nucleotides line up with TRBD1. V trimming: 0 bases; J trimming: 6 bases; junction bases outside the gene matches: 7. This CDR3 has 15 residues. From germline, CDR1 is MNHEY and CDR2 SVGEGT. The CDR3 loop is CASSYSGTGGGEQYF. DNA for the CDR3: TGTGCCAGCAGTTACTCTGGGACAGGAGGTGGCGAGCAGTACTTC.

The chain has TRBV5-6 and TRBJ2-5; D not resolved. The ends were cut back, 4 bases at V and 5 bases at J, with 15 bases in the middle. The CDR3 loop spans 14 amino acids. The germline gives CDR1 SGHDT, CDR2 YYEEEE. CDR3 nucleotide sequence: TGTGCCAGCAGCGAAACGACTTTAGGGGAGACCCAGTACTTC. This codes for CASSETTLGETQYF. Supplemented by reference TRBV5-6 and TRBJ2-5, the full variable domain reads DAGVTQSPTHLIKTRGQQVTLRCSPKSGHDTVSWYQQALGQGPQFIFQYYEEEERQRGNFPDRFSGHQFPNYSSELNVNALLLGDSALYLCASSETTLGETQYFGPGTRLLVL.

The J gene is TRBJ1-4, the V gene TRBV5-4, with D unresolved. The length of the CDR3 is 12 residues. Deletions cut 2 bases from V and 4 bases from J, with 3 bases between. Germline V gene lookup returns CDR1 SGHNT and CDR2 YYREEE (reference sequence). Written as DNA, the CDR3 is TGTGCCAGCAGCTTAAATAATGAAAAACTGTTTTTT. As protein: CASSLNNEKLFF.

This chain links TRBV7-9 with TRBJ2-1; TRBD1 agrees at 7 bases. This CDR3 is built from 16 residues. V lost 5 bases and J lost 6; bases outside the gene matches: 13. Germline values: CDR1 SEHNR, CDR2 FQNEAQ (reference sequence). The CDR3 DNA is TGTGCCAGCAGCCGTAAGGGGGCAGGCGAGCTCAATGAGCAGTTCTTC. This sequence encodes CASSRKGAGELNEQFF.

The genes are TRBV25-1 and TRBJ2-7; TRBD2 is a possible D gene (6 bases). This CDR3 is 11 amino acids long. Germline values: CDR1 MGHDK, CDR2 SYGVNS. Trimming stripped 6 bases from V and 5 bases from J, with 8 bases between. The DNA of the CDR3 is TGTGCCAGCAGCGGGAGTAACGAGCAGTACTTC. Translation: CASSGSNEQYF.

This clonotype was detected only once. The chain links TRBV27 to TRBJ1-2; possibly TRBD1 for D (6 bases). Trimming removed 0 bases at V and 6 bases at J, with 11 bases between. The CDR3 covers 14 residues. CDR1 and CDR2 (germline): MNHEY, SMNVEV (reference sequence). This CDR3 is CASSLSLGGHGYTF. In DNA, the CDR3 is TGTGCCAGCAGTTTATCCCTAGGGGGTCATGGCTACACCTTC.

The chain is built from TRBV4-1 and TRBJ2-1; no firm D call. The CDR3 runs to 14 residues. Germline V gives CDR1 MGHRA, CDR2 YSYEKL. The V and J ends lost 4 bases and 0 bases respectively, with 7 bases between them. CDR3 amino acids: CASSPSTSYNEQFF. The CDR3 DNA sequence: TGCGCCAGCAGCCCCTCGACCTCCTACAATGAGCAGTTCTTC.

This rearrangement joins TRBV27 to TRBJ2-2, with no clear D. Germline V gene lookup returns CDR1 MNHEY and CDR2 SMNVEV (reference sequence). The CDR3 sequence is 13 residues long. Trimming took 5 bases from V and 6 from J, leaving 10 bases between them. The CDR3 reads CASSPAGSGELFF. In DNA form, the CDR3 reads TGTGCCAGCAGTCCTGCAGGATCCGGGGAGCTGTTTTTT.